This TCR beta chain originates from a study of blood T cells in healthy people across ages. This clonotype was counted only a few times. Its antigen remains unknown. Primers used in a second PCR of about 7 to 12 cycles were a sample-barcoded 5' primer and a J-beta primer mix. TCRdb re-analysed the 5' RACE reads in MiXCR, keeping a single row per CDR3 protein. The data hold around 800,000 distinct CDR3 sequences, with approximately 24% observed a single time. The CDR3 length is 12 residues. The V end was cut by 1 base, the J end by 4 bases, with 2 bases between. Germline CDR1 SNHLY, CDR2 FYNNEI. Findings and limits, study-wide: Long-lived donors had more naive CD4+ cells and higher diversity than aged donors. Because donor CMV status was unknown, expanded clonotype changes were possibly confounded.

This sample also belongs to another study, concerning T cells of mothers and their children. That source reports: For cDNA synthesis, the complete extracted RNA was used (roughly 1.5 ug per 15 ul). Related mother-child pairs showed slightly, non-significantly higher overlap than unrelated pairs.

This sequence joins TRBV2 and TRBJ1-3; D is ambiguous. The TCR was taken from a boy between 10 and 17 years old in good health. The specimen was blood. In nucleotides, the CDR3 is TGTGCCAGCAGTGAAGGGGGAAACACCATATATTTT. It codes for CASSEGGNTIYF.